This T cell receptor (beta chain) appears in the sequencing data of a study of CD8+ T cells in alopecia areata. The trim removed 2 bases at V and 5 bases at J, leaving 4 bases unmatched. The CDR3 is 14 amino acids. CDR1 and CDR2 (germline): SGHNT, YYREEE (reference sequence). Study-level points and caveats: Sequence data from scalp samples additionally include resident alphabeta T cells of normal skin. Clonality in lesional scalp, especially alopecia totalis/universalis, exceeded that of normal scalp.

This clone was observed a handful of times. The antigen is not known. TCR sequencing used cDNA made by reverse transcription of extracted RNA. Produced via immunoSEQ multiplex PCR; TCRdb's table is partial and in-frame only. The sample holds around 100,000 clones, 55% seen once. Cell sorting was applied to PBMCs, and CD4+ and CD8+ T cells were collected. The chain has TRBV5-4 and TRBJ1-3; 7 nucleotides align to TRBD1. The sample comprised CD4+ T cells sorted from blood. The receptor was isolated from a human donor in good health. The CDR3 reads CASSFDRERNTIYF. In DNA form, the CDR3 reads TGTGCCAGCAGCTTCGACAGGGAGAGAAACACCATATATTTT.